This T cell receptor beta chain was sequenced for a study of Ad26.COV2.S vaccination and SARS-CoV-2 variants. Study overall: Into the muscle, Ad26.COV2.S was dosed once or twice, 56 days apart.

Sequencing was performed with immunoSEQ multiplex PCR; in TCRdb, only in-frame clones are kept and a portion is missing. The data show a few hundred thousand clones, over 75% seen once. The CDR3 consists of 23 residues. After removal of 5 bases from V and 0 bases from J, the junction contained 23 bases not matched to a gene. Germline CDR1 reads SGHVS; CDR2 reads FQNEAQ. Indicated treatment: roughly 20 received Ad26.COV2.S at low or high dose, single or two shots; five or six received placebo; per-sample allocation not given. Sample collection was performed on day 63 after the first vaccine or placebo injection.

This TCR came from a person between 18 and 60 years old who received the Ad26.COV2.S COVID-19 vaccine or a placebo. V is TRBV7-8 and J is TRBJ2-6; 9 positions match TRBD2. The starting material was peripheral blood, obtained in a trial of Ad26.COV2.S vaccine versus placebo. DNA for the CDR3: TGTGCCAGCAGCCCCAGTTGGAGTAGCGGGAGTTTAGCGTTGGGCTCTGGGGCCAACGTCCTGACTTTC. Encoded protein: CASSPSWSSGSLALGSGANVLTF.